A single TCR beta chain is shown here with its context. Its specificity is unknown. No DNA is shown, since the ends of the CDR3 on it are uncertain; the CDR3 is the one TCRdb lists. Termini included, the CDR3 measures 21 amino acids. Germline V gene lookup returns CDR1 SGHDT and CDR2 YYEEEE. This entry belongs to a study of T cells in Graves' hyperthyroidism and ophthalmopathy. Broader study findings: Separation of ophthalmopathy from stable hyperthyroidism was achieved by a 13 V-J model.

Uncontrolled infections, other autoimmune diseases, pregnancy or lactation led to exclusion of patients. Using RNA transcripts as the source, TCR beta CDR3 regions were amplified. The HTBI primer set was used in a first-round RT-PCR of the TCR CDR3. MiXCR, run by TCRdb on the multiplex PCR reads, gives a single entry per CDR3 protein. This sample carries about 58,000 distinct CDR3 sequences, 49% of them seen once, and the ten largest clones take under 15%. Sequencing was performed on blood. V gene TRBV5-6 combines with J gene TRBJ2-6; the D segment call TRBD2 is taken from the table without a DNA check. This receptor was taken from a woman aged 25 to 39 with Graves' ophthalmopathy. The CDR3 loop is CASSFYICSARRGSGANVLTF.